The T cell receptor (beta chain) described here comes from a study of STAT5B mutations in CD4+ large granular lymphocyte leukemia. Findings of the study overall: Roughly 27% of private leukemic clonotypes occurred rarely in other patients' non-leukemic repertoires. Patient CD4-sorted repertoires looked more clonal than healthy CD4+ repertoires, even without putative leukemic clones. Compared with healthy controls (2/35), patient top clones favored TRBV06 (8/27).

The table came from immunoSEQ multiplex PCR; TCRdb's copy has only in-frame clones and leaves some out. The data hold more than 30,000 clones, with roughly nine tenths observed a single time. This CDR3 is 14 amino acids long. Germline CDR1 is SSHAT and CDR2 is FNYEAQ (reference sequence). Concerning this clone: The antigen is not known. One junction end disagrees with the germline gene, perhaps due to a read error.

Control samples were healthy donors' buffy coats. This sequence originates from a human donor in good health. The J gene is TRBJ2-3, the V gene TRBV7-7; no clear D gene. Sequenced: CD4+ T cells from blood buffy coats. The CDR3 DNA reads TGTGCTAGCAGCCCAATGTCCAGCACAGATACGCAGTATTTT. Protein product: CASSPMSSTDTQYF.